These 30 T cell receptor beta chains were sequenced from one sample in a study of OX40 agonist ivuxolimab in advanced cancers. Profiled with immunoSEQ multiplex PCR; TCRdb holds only in-frame clones, not every one. Here the sample spans under 70,000 clones, around 87% being singletons. The specimen comprised CD4+ or CD8+ T cells sorted from blood, sampled in a trial of the OX40 agonist ivuxolimab. All receptors derive from an adult with an advanced solid tumor such as melanoma, head and neck, liver or kidney cancer.

Note on this clone: Other DNA sequences in this specimen translate into the identical CDR3. The genes are TRBV9 and TRBJ1-3; D is perhaps TRBD1 (6 bases). Germline V gives CDR1 SGDLS, CDR2 YYNGEE. Deletions cut 1 base from V and 0 bases from J, with 14 bases between. This CDR3 has 17 amino acids. CDR3: CASSVNRDTYSGNTIYF. The CDR3 bases are TGTGCCAGCAGCGTAAACCGGGACACTTACTCTGGAAACACCATATATTTT.

The chain combines TRBV6-6 with TRBJ2-7; TRBD2 agrees at 11 bases. The germline V gene has CDR1 MNHNY and CDR2 SVGAGI (reference sequence). The CDR3 totals 15 residues. The ends lost 0 bases at V and 4 bases at J; junction bases unmatched: 2. The CDR3 sequence: CASSYSLAGGYEQYF. In DNA form, the CDR3 reads TGTGCCAGCAGTTACTCCCTAGCGGGAGGATACGAGCAGTACTTC.

The chain couples TRBV7-9 to TRBJ2-7, with a tentative D call TRBD1 (6 bases). The germline gives CDR1 SEHNR, CDR2 FQNEAQ (reference sequence). CDR3 length: 18 residues. V was trimmed by 3 bases and J by 1 base, leaving 22 bases between them. CDR3 in amino acids: CASSLGLKGPRGSYEQYF. The CDR3 bases are TGTGCCAGCAGCTTGGGTTTAAAGGGGCCGAGGGGGTCCTACGAGCAGTACTTC.

V and J are TRBV27 and TRBJ1-1; the D is unclear. The CDR3 loop spans 13 amino acids. In germline, CDR1 is MNHEY, CDR2 SMNVEV (reference sequence). V lost 1 base and J 3 bases, leaving 6 bases between the germline ends. The DNA for the CDR3 is TGTGCCAGCAGTTTATACGGGGACACTGAAGCTTTCTTT. Translation: CASSLYGDTEAFF.

V gene TRBV6-5 combines with J gene TRBJ1-1, with D tentatively TRBD1 (5 bases). This CDR3 contains 13 residues. CDR1 is MNHEY and CDR2 is SVGAGI in the germline V gene. The V gene lost 6 bases and the J gene lost 6 bases, with 14 bases spanning the gap. Here the CDR3 DNA reads TGTGCCAGCAGCACGGGGGGGAGGCCTGAAGCTTTCTTT. It encodes CASSTGGRPEAFF.

V gene TRBV30 combines with J gene TRBJ2-3; 8 bases fit TRBD1. The V and J ends lost 5 bases and 2 bases, in that order; junction bases with no gene match: 9. This CDR3 is 15 amino acids long. Germline-derived CDR1 and CDR2 are GTSNPN and SVGIG (reference sequence). In DNA form, the CDR3 reads TGTGCCTGGGAAACGACAGGGGACCCCACAGATACGCAGTATTTT. Its protein product is CAWETTGDPTDTQYF.

The chain joins TRBV19 to TRBJ2-7; the match to TRBD2 covers 9 bases. The CDR3 loop spans 19 amino acids. Germline CDR1 LNHDA, CDR2 SQIVND (reference sequence). The V and J ends lost 3 bases and 4 bases, in that order; junction bases with no gene match: 19. The CDR3 nucleotides read TGTGCCAGTAGTATGGGGGCTAGCGGGACTACAGGTCGCCCTTACGAGCAGTACTTC. It encodes CASSMGASGTTGRPYEQYF.

The chain has TRBV30 and TRBJ1-5; D is undetermined. The CDR3 runs to 14 residues. Trimming shortened V by 5 bases and J by 0 bases, and 11 bases separated the two germline ends. Germline V gene sequence: CDR1 GTSNPN, CDR2 SVGIG (reference sequence). The CDR3 coding sequence is TGTGCCTGGTCCCTGGGCGTTAGCAATCAGCCCCAGCATTTT. Protein sequence: CAWSLGVSNQPQHF.

This clone was observed a handful of times. This sequence joins TRBV19 and TRBJ1-1, with unresolved D. This CDR3 spans 17 amino acids. The V and J ends lost 3 bases and 0 bases respectively, with 17 bases between them. The germline V gene encodes CDR1 LNHDA and CDR2 SQIVND (reference sequence). CDR3 in amino acids: CASSMGLAETMNTEAFF. The DNA for the CDR3 is TGTGCCAGTAGTATGGGGTTGGCAGAGACCATGAACACTGAAGCTTTCTTT.

As DNA, the CDR3 is TGTGCCAGCAGCTTATGGACAGCCACTGAAGCTTTCTTT. It yields the protein CASSLWTATEAFF. This chain connects TRBV7-8 to TRBJ1-1; TRBD1 is a possible D gene (6 bases). Germline loops: CDR1 SGHVS, CDR2 FQNEAQ. Trimming pared 2 bases from V and 4 bases from J, leaving 8 bases between. This CDR3 spans 13 amino acids.

V and J are TRBV30 and TRBJ2-5, with TRBD2 matching over 10 bases. Trimming at V came to 0 bases and at J to 5 bases, leaving 12 bases not matched to a gene. This CDR3 has 17 residues. Germline values: CDR1 GTSNPN, CDR2 SVGIG (reference sequence). CDR3 loop: CAWSVLPGSGGLETQYF. CDR3 DNA: TGTGCCTGGAGTGTACTTCCTGGTAGCGGGGGGTTGGAGACCCAGTACTTC.

A few counts support this clone. The V and J genes are TRBV27 and TRBJ2-5; 7 nucleotides align to TRBD2. V lost 5 bases and J lost 5; bases outside the gene matches: 11. The length of the CDR3 is 15 residues. Germline loops: CDR1 MNHEY, CDR2 SMNVEV (reference sequence). The DNA of the CDR3 is TGTGCCAGCAGTGGCTGGGGGAGGGATTGGGAGACCCAGTACTTC. Translation: CASSGWGRDWETQYF.

The chain has TRBV9 and TRBJ2-1, with D perhaps assigned TRBD1 or TRBD2 (5 bases each). The CDR3 runs to 16 residues. CDR1 is SGDLS, CDR2 YYNGEE, per germline. With 1 base removed from V and 6 bases from J, the gap between germline ends came to 17 bases. The CDR3 nucleotides read TGTGCCAGCAGCGTAAATTGGATGGGGGAGCCCAATGAGCAGTTCTTC. Its protein is CASSVNWMGEPNEQFF. The full variable domain, completed using reference TRBV9 and TRBJ2-1, is DSGVTQTPKHLITATGQRVTLRCSPRSGDLSVYWYQQSLDQGLQFLIQYYNGEERAKGNILERFSAQQFPDLHSELNLSSLELGDSALYFCASSVNWMGEPNEQFFGPGTRLTVL.

The chain has TRBV2 and TRBJ1-4, with 9 bases matching TRBD1. The CDR3 has 14 residues. CDR1 and CDR2 (germline): SNHLY, FYNNEI. J was trimmed by 5 bases and V by 4 bases; bases with no gene match: 2. CDR3 DNA sequence: TGTGCCAGCAGTGCGACAGGGGGAAATGAAAAACTGTTTTTT. Amino acids: CASSATGGNEKLFF.

The J gene is TRBJ2-1, the V gene TRBV9; no clear D. This CDR3 comprises 12 residues. CDR1 is SGDLS and CDR2 is YYNGEE in the germline V gene. Trimming left V 4 bases short and J 7 bases short, with 9 bases between. The CDR3 DNA reads as TGTGCCAGCAGCCCCGCCCCTAATGAGCAGTTCTTC. Translated: CASSPAPNEQFF.

V is TRBV2 and J is TRBJ1-4, with D perhaps matching TRBD1 (6 bases). Between the trimmed V and J ends, which lost 2 bases and 2 bases, there was a span of 9 bases. The CDR3 consists of 15 residues. The germline V gene encodes CDR1 SNHLY and CDR2 FYNNEI. CDR3 nucleotides: TGTGCCAGCAGTGAACTCGGACAGACTAATGAAAAACTGTTTTTT. Translated: CASSELGQTNEKLFF.

The chain is built from TRBV18 and TRBJ2-7, with 8 bases aligning to TRBD1. The CDR3 has 16 amino acids. Per the germline V gene, CDR1 is KGHSH and CDR2 is LQKENI. The ends lost 1 base at V and 3 bases at J; junction bases unmatched: 8. The CDR3 coding sequence is TGTGCCAGCTCACCACAGGACAGGGTATTGATCTACGAGCAGTACTTC. Encoded protein: CASSPQDRVLIYEQYF.

This clone occurred a few times. V gene TRBV7-2 combines with J gene TRBJ1-1, with D hard to call. Looked up from germline, CDR1 is SGHTA and CDR2 is FQGNSA. The ends were cut back, 6 bases at V and 0 bases at J, with 5 bases in the middle. The CDR3 is 12 amino acids. CDR3 residues: CASRWMNTEAFF. The CDR3 region has the DNA TGTGCCAGCAGATGGATGAACACTGAAGCTTTCTTT. The variable domain in full, completed from reference TRBV7-2 and TRBJ1-1, reads GAGVSQSPSNKVTEKGKDVELRCDPISGHTALYWYRQSLGQGLEFLIYFQGNSAPDKSGLPSDRFSAERTGGSVSTLTIQRTQQEDSAVYLCASRWMNTEAFFGQGTRLTVV.

The V call is TRBV10-3, the J call TRBJ1-1; maybe TRBD1 (5 bases). Germline loops: CDR1 ENHRY, CDR2 SYGVKD. The CDR3 sequence is 14 residues long. V lost 2 bases and J lost 0, with 7 bases in between. Written as DNA, the CDR3 is TGTGCCATCAGTGAGGCCAGGGTGAACACTGAAGCTTTCTTT. Protein sequence: CAISEARVNTEAFF.

There are a few counts of this clone. The chain combines TRBV9 with TRBJ2-1; 8 bases agree with TRBD2. CDR1 and CDR2 (germline): SGDLS, YYNGEE. This CDR3 is built from 14 residues. J lost 6 bases, V lost 3 bases, and 5 bases had no gene match. In DNA, the CDR3 is TGTGCCAGCAGCGGAAGCGGGAGCCCCAATGAGCAGTTCTTC. Translation gives CASSGSGSPNEQFF.

The chain has TRBV6-5 and TRBJ1-2, with TRBD1 identical over 7 bases. Trimming removed 7 bases from V and 5 bases from J; junction bases left unmatched: 10. The CDR3 consists of 14 residues. Germline assignment: CDR1 MNHEY and CDR2 SVGAGI. DNA for the CDR3: TGTGCCAGCACCCCAGAGACAGGGCCATATGGCTACACCTTC. The encoded protein is CASTPETGPYGYTF.

The rearrangement links TRBV4-2 to TRBJ1-1, with a possible D match to TRBD1 (5 bases). V was clipped by 0 bases and J by 1 base, with 12 bases between them. The CDR3 length is 16 residues. The germline gives CDR1 LGHNA, CDR2 YNFKEQ. The CDR3 loop reads CASSQDNDGGNTEAFF. In nucleotides, the CDR3 is TGTGCCAGCAGCCAAGATAACGATGGGGGGAACACTGAAGCTTTCTTT.

The chain combines TRBV30 with TRBJ1-1; TRBD1 matches 12 bases. The junction had 0 bases not matched to a gene; V was cut back by 1 base and J by 0 bases. The CDR3 length is 15 residues. Germline loops: CDR1 GTSNPN, CDR2 SVGIG (reference sequence). Written as DNA, the CDR3 is TGTGCCTGGAGTGGGGACAGGGGGCTGAACACTGAAGCTTTCTTT. Protein sequence: CAWSGDRGLNTEAFF.

Regarding this clone: At one boundary the junction diverges from the germline segment, which might be a read error. The chain employs TRBV4-3 and TRBJ2-5; the D gene is possibly TRBD2 (6 bases). The CDR3 runs to 14 residues. Germline V gives CDR1 LGHNA, CDR2 YSLEER. CDR3 nucleotides: TGCGCCAGCAGCCAAGAGGTTTGGGACCGCGGGGAGCACTTC. Amino acid sequence: CASSQEVWDRGEHF.

This rearrangement joins TRBV7-9 to TRBJ2-7; D unresolved. This CDR3 is 13 amino acids long. Trimming removed 1 base from V and 1 base from J, with 5 bases in between. Germline lookup yields CDR1 SEHNR and CDR2 FQNEAQ (reference sequence). The CDR3 nucleotides read TGTGCCAGCAGCTTAGGTGCGTCCTACGAGCAGTACTTC. This codes for CASSLGASYEQYF.

The chain employs TRBV28 and TRBJ2-7; 7 nucleotides line up with TRBD1. The CDR3 is 17 amino acids. Trimming removed 7 bases from V and 0 bases from J; junction bases left unmatched: 15. Per the germline V gene, CDR1 is MDHEN and CDR2 is SYDVKM. The CDR3 is CASTTKGGWIGSYEQYF. The CDR3 DNA reads as TGTGCCAGCACCACCAAAGGGGGCTGGATTGGCTCCTACGAGCAGTACTTC.

The chain recombines TRBV7-6 with TRBJ2-5; no clear D gene. V shed 4 bases and J shed 5 bases, with 5 bases lying between them. The CDR3 consists of 11 residues. Germline CDR1 SGHVS, CDR2 FNYEAQ. The CDR3 nucleotides read TGTGCCAGCAGCTCCCGGGAGACCCAGTACTTC. Amino acid sequence: CASSSRETQYF.

The V call is TRBV9, the J call TRBJ2-1; 10 bases are shared with TRBD2. J was trimmed by 7 bases and V by 3 bases; bases with no gene match: 16. The CDR3 has 18 residues. In germline, CDR1 is SGDLS, CDR2 YYNGEE. The CDR3 loop reads CASSAKGGLAGEGNEQFF. For the CDR3, the DNA is TGTGCCAGCAGCGCGAAAGGAGGGCTAGCGGGGGAAGGGAATGAGCAGTTCTTC.

The CDR3 is CASRVGGDTEAFF. The CDR3 bases are TGTGCCAGCAGGGTCGGGGGGGATACTGAAGCTTTCTTT. The chain employs TRBV7-9 and TRBJ1-1; possible D gene TRBD1, 5 bases. CDR1 is SEHNR, CDR2 FQNEAQ, per germline (reference sequence). The ends were cut back, 6 bases at V and 5 bases at J, with 13 bases in the middle. The CDR3 extends over 13 amino acids.

V gene TRBV2 combines with J gene TRBJ2-7; TRBD2 is a possible D gene (6 bases). Germline V gene data show CDR1 as SNHLY and CDR2 as FYNNEI. CDR3 length: 15 residues. V lost 7 bases to trimming and J lost 2 bases, with 18 bases between them. As DNA, the CDR3 is TGTGCCAGCAATAGCCCGGGACTTACGCCCTACGAGCAGTACTTC. Protein: CASNSPGLTPYEQYF.